This T cell receptor (beta chain) was observed in a study of blood T cell repertoires in COVID-19 (dated by TCRdb to the early 2020s). A note on the overall study: Samples from collaborators originated in the United States, Italy and Spain and spanned both the acute and convalescent phases of COVID-19. Where available, HLA class I and class II types were obtained from metadata supplied by the sample provider rather than from assay-based typing. Samples were obtained from the ongoing ImmuneRACE study (first 160 participants) and from over 1,000 subjects provided by 6 global collaborators. The material from the prospective study consisted of cDNA or gDNA derived from T cells, B-cell-depleted T cells, or PBMCs. Deeply sampled blood TCRbeta repertoires from subjects exposed to, actively infected with, or recovered from COVID-19 were included in the dataset. The repertoires were released in a freely available public database meant as a resource for research on the immune response to SARS-CoV-2. The sample metadata nearly always contained a de-identified subject ID, COVID-19 status, age in years and sex. The study at large found these results: How much clinical and demographic metadata was included differed by source and by participant, and the metadata was provided uncurated.

The immunoSEQ Assay, a bias-controlled multiplex PCR, was used to amplify TCRbeta CDR3 regions from genomic DNA. In the authors' own workflow: Nucleated cell counts per sample were estimated from amplification of reference gene primers within the assay. Sequence reads were collapsed and filtered to measure the absolute abundance of every unique TCRbeta CDR3 rearrangement. For each sample, productive Simpson clonality was calculated as the square root of Simpson's diversity index across productive rearrangements. TCRdb re-hosts the immuneACCESS table, in-frame sequences only. Its copies lack some clones; in the studies checked, an unresolved V gene accounts for under half of them, and the cause for the rest is not known. V and J calls and clone size are as listed in that table; D and trimming were resolved from the DNA. The sample profile shows around 310,000 clones; roughly 90% of them were found once. Under 5% of the sample goes to the ten largest clones.

V is cut back by 1 base and J by 5 bases, with 5 bases in the junction unmatched. The CDR3 numbers 14 residues from cysteine through phenylalanine. The sequence is cut down to CDR3 DNA, 42 bases in frame from base 1. The germline V gene supplies CDR1 SGHRS and CDR2 YFSETQ. Whole blood was collected in K2EDTA tubes by collaborating institutions according to the institutions' own protocols. Collaborator samples were shipped for TCRbeta analysis as frozen whole blood, isolated PBMCs, or DNA extracted from either sample type. On this clone: The clone's antigen remains unknown. No quality values exist for individual bases; no much larger clone is one base distant.

The V gene is TRBV5-1 and the J gene is TRBJ1-1; 7 bases in the junction line up with TRBD1. The sample was peripheral blood. The sequence was obtained from a woman aged 45 to 65 with active or convalescent COVID-19. The CDR3 region has the sequence CASSLTTGRTEAFF. The nucleotide sequence reads TGCGCCAGCAGCTTGACGACAGGGCGGACTGAAGCTTTCTTT.